These 31 T cell receptor beta chains were all obtained from the same sample, sequenced in a study of beta chain features in type 1 diabetes. The study reverse transcribed the entire isolated RNA, so it sequenced expressed TCRB transcripts. The protocol was immunoSEQ multiplex PCR, while the TCRdb copy is restricted to in-frame clones and leaves out a portion. The sample yields 600,000 to 650,000 clones, around 15% seen once. Sequencing was carried out using naive CD4+ T cells from blood. These receptors were taken from a young man in good health.

The rearrangement links TRBV6-5 to TRBJ2-1; D perhaps matches TRBD2 (6 bases). The germline CDR1 and CDR2 sequences are MNHEY and SVGAGI. The ends were cut back, 6 bases at V and 4 bases at J, with 16 bases in the middle. This CDR3 has 15 residues. CDR3 in amino acids: CASSDTGTHYNEQFF. DNA for the CDR3: TGTGCCAGCAGCGACACCGGGACTCATTACAATGAGCAGTTCTTC.

The chain carries TRBV7-9 and TRBJ2-3, with D unclear. V was shortened by 5 bases and J by 1 base, with 13 bases between the two germline ends. Looked up from germline, CDR1 is SEHNR and CDR2 is FQNEAQ (reference sequence). This CDR3 region has 15 residues. CDR3 in DNA: TGTGCCAGCAGCCCCCTGGGGTTCCGCACAGATACGCAGTATTTT. This codes for CASSPLGFRTDTQYF.

The V gene is TRBV25-1, the J gene TRBJ1-1; no definite D call. The CDR3 has 11 residues. V was clipped by 3 bases and J by 6 bases, with 5 bases between them. Germline CDR1 reads MGHDK; CDR2 reads SYGVNS. CDR3 protein: CASSDFAEAFF. Here the CDR3 DNA reads TGTGCCAGCAGTGATTTCGCTGAAGCTTTCTTT.

About this clone itself: The sample contains more than one DNA sequence encoding this CDR3. The V call is TRBV18, the J call TRBJ1-1; D ambiguous. Germline CDR1 reads KGHSH; CDR2 reads LQKENI. V lost 6 bases, J lost 2 bases, and 10 bases lay in between. This CDR3 comprises 13 residues. CDR3 DNA sequence: TGTGCCAGCTCGCCGACAAGAAACACTGAAGCTTTCTTT. This translates into CASSPTRNTEAFF.

Points on this clone: With a much larger clone just one base away, this may be a read error. In the same sample, other DNA sequences code for this CDR3. The CDR3 here is CASSLADTQYF. CDR3 DNA: TGTGCCAGCAGCTTAGCAGATACGCAGTATTTT. The rearrangement joins TRBV7-3 to TRBJ2-3; unclear D gene. The V gene's germline CDR1 is SGHTA and CDR2 FQGTGA. Trimming removed 2 bases at V and 4 bases at J, with 1 base between. The CDR3 is 11 amino acids.

This chain connects TRBV6-6 to TRBJ2-1; possible D gene TRBD1, 6 bases. The CDR3 is 16 amino acids. CDR1 is MNHNY and CDR2 is SVGAGI in the germline V gene (reference sequence). The V and J ends lost 5 bases and 0 bases respectively, with 14 bases between them. Written as DNA, the CDR3 is TGTGCCAGCAGTCCTCGACAGGCCAGCTCCTACAATGAGCAGTTCTTC. Residues: CASSPRQASSYNEQFF.

The chain has TRBV5-1 and TRBJ1-1; D unclear. Germline CDR1 and CDR2: SGHRS and YFSETQ. CDR3 length equals 14 residues. V was pared by 0 bases and J by 7 bases, with 13 bases between. The CDR3 bases are TGCGCCAGCAGCTTGGAACGTCCGGGCAGTGAAGCTTTCTTT. This translates into CASSLERPGSEAFF.

This chain connects TRBV11-3 to TRBJ2-7; D uncertain. Germline V gene lookup returns CDR1 SGHNT and CDR2 YENEEA. The CDR3 length is 14 residues. Trimming removed 1 base from V and 3 bases from J, with 10 bases in between. Here the CDR3 reads CASSLGVGLYEQYF. The CDR3, as DNA: TGTGCCAGCAGCTTAGGGGTCGGCCTCTACGAGCAGTACTTC.

The chain combines TRBV19 with TRBJ2-5; D might be TRBD1 or TRBD2, each matching 5 bases. The CDR3 contains 14 residues. V lost 6 bases, J lost 2 bases, and 13 bases lay in between. Germline CDR1 is LNHDA and CDR2 is SQIVND (reference sequence). CDR3 sequence: CASRSGTPQETQYF. In nucleotides, the CDR3 is TGTGCCAGTAGATCCGGGACCCCTCAAGAGACCCAGTACTTC.

The V gene is TRBV28, the J gene TRBJ1-2; no firm D call. The CDR3 length is 14 residues. Trimming took 3 bases from V and 2 from J, leaving 10 bases between them. The germline V gene has CDR1 MDHEN and CDR2 SYDVKM. In nucleotides, the CDR3 is TGTGCCAGCAGTTTGGTTGTGGGGAACTATGGCTACACCTTC. Its protein is CASSLVVGNYGYTF.

The chain is built from TRBV9 and TRBJ2-2, with D maybe TRBD2 (6 bases). The germline gives CDR1 SGDLS, CDR2 YYNGEE. CDR3 length equals 16 residues. Trimming cost V 0 bases and J 1 base, with 10 bases left between them. The DNA of the CDR3 is TGTGCCAGCAGCGTAGCCGCGGGGCGGAACACCGGGGAGCTGTTTTTT. Translated: CASSVAAGRNTGELFF. Supplemented by reference TRBV9 and TRBJ2-2, the full variable domain reads DSGVTQTPKHLITATGQRVTLRCSPRSGDLSVYWYQQSLDQGLQFLIQYYNGEERAKGNILERFSAQQFPDLHSELNLSSLELGDSALYFCASSVAAGRNTGELFFGEGSRLTVL.

V usage is TRBV7-2 and J usage is TRBJ2-7; 10 bases fit TRBD1. Germline V CDR1 and CDR2: SGHTA, FQGNSA. The V gene end was trimmed by 6 bases and the J gene end by 4 bases; junction bases not matched to a gene: 6. This CDR3 has 14 amino acids. CDR3 protein: CASRTTGGSYEQYF. CDR3 coding DNA: TGTGCCAGCAGGACGACAGGGGGCTCATACGAGCAGTACTTC.

This clone showed up just a few times. The V call is TRBV10-3, the J call TRBJ2-2; 8 bases are a match to TRBD2. The trim removed 8 bases at V and 3 bases at J, leaving 8 bases unmatched. There are 15 residues in the CDR3. CDR1 and CDR2 from the germline V gene are ENHRY and SYGVKD. CDR3 nucleotides: TGTGCCATCCCCCGCGGGGGGCCGGACACCGGGGAGCTGTTTTTT. Protein sequence: CAIPRGGPDTGELFF.

The CDR3 is CSVARRLAGVQVGNEQFF. The CDR3 DNA is TGCAGCGTCGCTCGAAGGCTAGCGGGAGTGCAAGTTGGGAATGAGCAGTTCTTC. The V gene is TRBV29-1, the J gene TRBJ2-1, with 10 bases that match TRBD2. Germline V CDR1 and CDR2: SQVTM, ANQGSEA. The CDR3 runs to 18 residues. V gave up 6 bases and J gave up 7 bases; unmatched junction bases: 21.

The sample holds a few counts of this clone. This chain links TRBV4-3 with TRBJ2-4; 8 bases fit TRBD1. The CDR3 has 16 amino acids. V gave up 0 bases and J gave up 0 bases; unmatched junction bases: 1. CDR1 and CDR2 from the germline V gene are LGHNA and YSLEER. The CDR3 protein is CASSQETGVAKNIQYF. CDR3 DNA sequence: TGCGCCAGCAGCCAAGAGACAGGGGTAGCCAAAAACATTCAGTACTTC.

The CDR3 is CASRGPAGKTEAFF. The CDR3 DNA follows: TGCGCCAGCAGAGGGCCCGCTGGTAAAACTGAAGCTTTCTTT. V usage is TRBV5-1 and J usage is TRBJ1-1; no reliable D call. Trimming took off 5 bases at V and 5 bases at J, with 16 bases between the two ends. Germline V gene sequence: CDR1 SGHRS, CDR2 YFSETQ. This CDR3 has 14 amino acids.

This clone was picked up a small number of times. This chain joins TRBV6-1 and TRBJ2-2; D possibly corresponds to TRBD1 (5 bases). Between the trimmed V and J ends, which lost 2 bases and 10 bases, there was a span of 8 bases. The CDR3 runs 12 residues. CDR1 MNHNS and CDR2 SASEGT come from the germline V gene. The CDR3 loop reads CASSEPQVELFF. CDR3 nucleotide sequence: TGTGCCAGCAGTGAACCACAGGTGGAGCTGTTTTTT.

This clone was seen only a few times. CDR3 sequence reads: CASSLSGSGPARNIQYF. CDR3 DNA: TGTGCCAGCAGTTTATCGGGTAGCGGCCCTGCCAGGAACATTCAGTACTTC. The chain recombines TRBV27 with TRBJ2-4; D perhaps matches TRBD2 (6 bases). Germline V gives CDR1 MNHEY, CDR2 SMNVEV (reference sequence). This CDR3 spans 17 amino acids. V dropped 0 bases and J dropped 7 bases, with 19 bases sitting between them.

The V call is TRBV28, the J call TRBJ1-6; 9 positions match TRBD1. After removal of 7 bases from V and 7 bases from J, the junction contained 8 bases not matched to a gene. The germline V gene has CDR1 MDHEN and CDR2 SYDVKM. The CDR3 has 15 amino acids. CDR3 sequence reads: CASNIQGARNSPLHF. CDR3 DNA: TGTGCCAGCAATATACAGGGGGCGAGAAATTCACCCCTCCACTTT. The complete variable domain, with remaining parts taken from reference TRBV28 and TRBJ1-6, reads DVKVTQSSRYLVKRTGEKVFLECVQDMDHENMFWYRQDPGLGLRLIYFSYDVKMKEKGDIPEGYSVSREKKERFSLILESASTNQTSMYLCASNIQGARNSPLHFGNGTRLTVT.

The chain couples TRBV28 to TRBJ2-1; D possibly corresponds to TRBD1 (5 bases). This CDR3 has 16 residues. Looked up from germline, CDR1 is MDHEN and CDR2 is SYDVKM. Trimming took 0 bases from V and 5 from J, leaving 14 bases between them. CDR3 in DNA: TGTGCCAGCAGTTTATGGGGGTTGGCCAGGGACAATGAGCAGTTCTTC. It yields the protein CASSLWGLARDNEQFF.

This clone turned up a few times. The CDR3 spells CASSPRQGVLSSYTF. The DNA for the CDR3 is TGTGCCAGCAGCCCGCGACAGGGGGTTCTCTCTAGCTACACCTTC. This rearrangement joins TRBV7-2 to TRBJ1-2; 9 bases align to TRBD1. V trimming: 5 bases; J trimming: 9 bases; junction bases outside the gene matches: 13. The CDR3 consists of 15 residues. From germline, CDR1 is SGHTA and CDR2 FQGNSA.

The rearrangement uses TRBV5-1 and TRBJ1-1; TRBD1 might be the D (5 bases). Trimming removed 3 bases at V and 2 bases at J, with 11 bases between. This CDR3 has 14 amino acids. The germline V gene has CDR1 SGHRS and CDR2 YFSETQ. DNA of the CDR3: TGCGCCAGCAGCTGGCCCGACAGAAACACTGAAGCTTTCTTT. The encoded protein is CASSWPDRNTEAFF.

This clone has more than one count but fewer than ten. In DNA, the CDR3 is TGTGCCAGCAGCGACAAGCCGGGGACCGCTGGCTACACCTTC. Its protein is CASSDKPGTAGYTF. This rearrangement joins TRBV9 to TRBJ1-2, with D possibly matching TRBD1 (5 bases). Trimming took 3 bases from V and 7 from J, leaving 16 bases between them. The germline gives CDR1 SGDLS, CDR2 YYNGEE. The CDR3 runs 14 residues. The full variable domain, rest sourced from reference TRBV9 and TRBJ1-2, is DSGVTQTPKHLITATGQRVTLRCSPRSGDLSVYWYQQSLDQGLQFLIQYYNGEERAKGNILERFSAQQFPDLHSELNLSSLELGDSALYFCASSDKPGTAGYTFGSGTRLTVV.

In this sample, this clone turned up a few times. The chain has TRBV7-2 and TRBJ2-4; maybe TRBD2 (6 bases). This CDR3 has 17 residues. Per the germline V gene, CDR1 is SGHTA and CDR2 is FQGNSA. Trimming pared 7 bases from V and 3 bases from J, leaving 22 bases between. The CDR3 loop is CASTPPGSPGLKNIQYF. The CDR3 nucleotides read TGTGCCAGCACCCCCCCCGGGTCCCCGGGACTCAAAAACATTCAGTACTTC.

The genes are TRBV7-6 and TRBJ1-1, with D perhaps matching TRBD1 (5 bases). The V end lost 5 bases, the J end lost 7 bases, and 23 bases lay between the germline ends. Looked up from germline, CDR1 is SGHVS and CDR2 is FNYEAQ. The CDR3 runs 16 residues. The CDR3 here is CASSPKWGLGFGEAFF. The DNA for the CDR3 is TGTGCCAGCAGCCCAAAATGGGGACTGGGCTTCGGTGAAGCTTTCTTT.

This clone was counted only a few times. This chain joins TRBV28 and TRBJ2-1, with TRBD1 matching over 7 bases. The junction had 13 bases not matched to a gene; V was cut back by 4 bases and J by 4 bases. The CDR3 is made up of 17 amino acids. Germline assignment: CDR1 MDHEN and CDR2 SYDVKM. The CDR3 coding sequence is TGTGCCAGCAGTTATAACTTCAGGGGGTCGAGATACAATGAGCAGTTCTTC. This sequence encodes CASSYNFRGSRYNEQFF.

The V gene is TRBV11-2, the J gene TRBJ2-4; TRBD1 agrees at 9 bases. Germline CDR1 SGHAT, CDR2 FQNNGV. The CDR3 covers 16 residues. V lost 5 bases, J lost 6 bases, and 11 bases stayed unmatched. CDR3 nucleotides: TGTGCCAGCAGCGGGTTCTCACAGGGGGCTCGAAACATTCAGTACTTC. Its translation is CASSGFSQGARNIQYF. The complete variable domain, with remaining parts taken from reference TRBV11-2 and TRBJ2-4, reads EAGVAQSPRYKIIEKRQSVAFWCNPISGHATLYWYQQILGQGPKLLIQFQNNGVVDDSQLPKDRFSAERLKGVDSTLKIQPAKLEDSAVYLCASSGFSQGARNIQYFGAGTRLSVL.

J is TRBJ2-5 and V is TRBV7-2; the D gene could be TRBD1 or TRBD2 (5 bases each). This CDR3 is built from 15 residues. Germline CDR1 is SGHTA and CDR2 is FQGNSA. Trimming took 0 bases from V and 5 from J, leaving 13 bases between them. Here the CDR3 reads CASSLAGLWRETQYF. CDR3 bases: TGTGCCAGCAGCTTAGCGGGGCTTTGGAGGGAGACCCAGTACTTC.

Concerning this clone: At one of its ends the junction is not consistent with the germline gene, which may arise from a read error. The chain couples TRBV6-1 to TRBJ2-3; D is possibly TRBD1 (6 bases). CDR3 length equals 16 residues. Looked up from germline, CDR1 is MNHNS and CDR2 is SASEGT. The CDR3 here is CASREATGLGRDTQYF. The CDR3 coding sequence is TGTGCCAGCAGGGAAGCGACAGGTCTGGGGAGAGATACGCAGTATTTT.

This chain uses TRBV5-4 with TRBJ2-3, with a possible D match to TRBD2 (6 bases). Trimming shortened V by 7 bases and J by 2 bases, and 14 bases separated the two germline ends. This CDR3 spans 14 amino acids. The germline V gene encodes CDR1 SGHNT and CDR2 YYREEE (reference sequence). The CDR3 DNA follows: TGTGCCAGCCGTGAGGGGACTTCCACAGATACGCAGTATTTT. Protein sequence: CASREGTSTDTQYF.

Remarks on this clone: This same CDR3 is encoded by further DNA sequences in the sample. The chain couples TRBV28 to TRBJ1-5, with D possibly being TRBD1 (5 bases). Trimming left V 3 bases short and J 4 bases short, with 13 bases between. The CDR3 is 15 amino acids. Germline V gene sequence: CDR1 MDHEN, CDR2 SYDVKM. CDR3: CASSFPGRGNQPQHF. The CDR3 region has the DNA TGTGCCAGCAGTTTCCCCGGGAGGGGTAATCAGCCCCAGCATTTT. Full variable domain (outside the CDR3, taken from reference TRBV28 and TRBJ1-5): DVKVTQSSRYLVKRTGEKVFLECVQDMDHENMFWYRQDPGLGLRLIYFSYDVKMKEKGDIPEGYSVSREKKERFSLILESASTNQTSMYLCASSFPGRGNQPQHFGDGTRLSIL.